Listed below are T cell receptor beta chains from one sample, sequenced in a study of cytomegalovirus exposure and HLA in healthy donors. Data came from immunoSEQ multiplex PCR; TCRdb stores just in-frame clones and leaves some out. The profile shows about 130,000 clones, approximately 85% of them singletons. Sequences were obtained from PBMCs. The receptor set was obtained from a woman aged 30 to 39 in good health and CMV-seropositive. Each CDR3 is given with its conserved first and last residue. The order of the fields is clone size, J gene, D gene, V gene, CDR3 DNA, CDR3 protein. D genes are given only for firm matches. Clone size is not always given. Where it is, it says once, few, many or a class for expanded clones.

clone size: -; J gene: TRBJ2-6; D gene: -; V gene: TRBV30; CDR3 DNA: TGTGCCTGGAGTGTACAGGGCAGCTCTGGGGCCAACGTCCTGACTTTC; CDR3 protein: CAWSVQGSSGANVLTF
clone size: -; J gene: TRBJ2-3; D gene: TRBD2; V gene: TRBV28; CDR3 DNA: TGTGCCAGCAGTGCGACTAGCGGGGGGCCCACAGATACGCAGTATTTT; CDR3 protein: CASSATSGGPTDTQYF
clone size: few; J gene: TRBJ1-2; D gene: -; V gene: TRBV4-1; CDR3 DNA: TGCGCCAGCAGCCAAGCCGACAGCCCACGCACACATGGCTACACCTTC; CDR3 protein: CASSQADSPRTHGYTF
clone size: few; J gene: TRBJ1-1; D gene: -; V gene: TRBV5-1; CDR3 DNA: TGCGCCAGCAGCTTGTGGCAGGGGAACACTGAAGCTTTCTTT; CDR3 protein: CASSLWQGNTEAFF
clone size: -; J gene: TRBJ1-1; D gene: TRBD1; V gene: TRBV10-3; CDR3 DNA: TGTGCCGTTCGAGAGGACAGGGGCCCGAACACTGAAGCTTTCTTT; CDR3 protein: CAVREDRGPNTEAFF
clone size: -; J gene: TRBJ1-1; D gene: -; V gene: TRBV30; CDR3 DNA: TGTGCCTGGAGTGTGCAGGGGCCCACTGAAGCTTTCTTT; CDR3 protein: CAWSVQGPTEAFF
clone size: -; J gene: TRBJ2-1; D gene: TRBD2; V gene: TRBV9; CDR3 DNA: TGTGCCAGCAGCGTAGCCCGGGGAGAGCGGGAGGGCCAAAGTGAGCAGTTCTTC; CDR3 protein: CASSVARGEREGQSEQFF
clone size: -; J gene: TRBJ1-5; D gene: -; V gene: TRBV2; CDR3 DNA: TGTGCCAGCAGCCAACCCCTACAGGGAGGGTGGCCCCAGCATTTT; CDR3 protein: CASSQPLQGGWPQHF
clone size: -; J gene: TRBJ1-4; D gene: -; V gene: TRBV5-6; CDR3 DNA: TGTGCCAGCAGCTTGGCCGAGGGTGATGCGGACGAAAAACTGTTTTTT; CDR3 protein: CASSLAEGDADEKLFF
clone size: -; J gene: TRBJ2-1; D gene: -; V gene: TRBV7-3; CDR3 DNA: TGTGCCAGCAGCCGATCCCGGAATGTTGAAGCGGAGCAGTTCTTC; CDR3 protein: CASSRSRNVEAEQFF
clone size: -; J gene: TRBJ2-7; D gene: -; V gene: TRBV7-9; CDR3 DNA: TGTGCCAGCAGCGCAGGGGGACTCGCCTCCTACGAGCAGTACTTC; CDR3 protein: CASSAGGLASYEQYF
clone size: -; J gene: TRBJ2-3; D gene: TRBD1; V gene: TRBV4-2; CDR3 DNA: TGTGCCAGCAGCCACTTCGACAGGGGCGGCACAGATACGCAGTATTTT; CDR3 protein: CASSHFDRGGTDTQYF
clone size: -; J gene: TRBJ2-1; D gene: TRBD1; V gene: TRBV6-6; CDR3 DNA: TGTGCCAGCAGTGCAGGGGGTGGCTGGGACAATGAGCAGTTCTTC; CDR3 protein: CASSAGGGWDNEQFF
clone size: -; J gene: TRBJ2-5; D gene: -; V gene: TRBV2; CDR3 DNA: TGTGCCAGCAGTCTAGCGGAGACCCAGTACTTC; CDR3 protein: CASSLAETQYF
clone size: once; J gene: TRBJ2-3; D gene: TRBD1; V gene: TRBV2; CDR3 DNA: TGTGCCAGCATAACCGGGACAGGGGGGGCAGATACGCAGTATTTT; CDR3 protein: CASITGTGGADTQYF
clone size: once; J gene: TRBJ2-1; D gene: -; V gene: TRBV5-1; CDR3 DNA: TGCGCCAGCAGCCAGGGTTTAAACTACAATGAGCAGTTCTTC; CDR3 protein: CASSQGLNYNEQFF
clone size: -; J gene: TRBJ2-5; D gene: TRBD2; V gene: TRBV15; CDR3 DNA: TGTGCCACCAGCAGGGGGGGGACTAGCGGGGGGGCCAAAGAGACCCAGTACTTC; CDR3 protein: CATSRGGTSGGAKETQYF
clone size: -; J gene: TRBJ2-1; D gene: TRBD1; V gene: TRBV27; CDR3 DNA: TGTGCCAGCAGTTCTTGGACAGGGGATTACAATGAGCAGTTCTTC; CDR3 protein: CASSSWTGDYNEQFF
clone size: few; J gene: TRBJ1-1; D gene: -; V gene: TRBV5-1; CDR3 DNA: TGCGCCAGCAGCTTGACGGGATTATTAGGCACTGAAGCTTTCTTT; CDR3 protein: CASSLTGLLGTEAFF
clone size: -; J gene: TRBJ1-2; D gene: -; V gene: TRBV7-3; CDR3 DNA: TGTGCCAGCAGCAGTGAGGTGGGCGGGGGTGGCTACACCTTC; CDR3 protein: CASSSEVGGGGYTF
clone size: -; J gene: TRBJ1-5; D gene: -; V gene: TRBV10-3; CDR3 DNA: TGTGCCATCAGTGAGGAGGGGGGGTATCAGCCCCAGCATTTT; CDR3 protein: CAISEEGGYQPQHF
clone size: -; J gene: TRBJ2-1; D gene: -; V gene: TRBV27; CDR3 DNA: TGTGCCAGCCAGCGTGCGGAGGGCAATGAGCAGTTCTTC; CDR3 protein: CASQRAEGNEQFF
clone size: -; J gene: TRBJ1-1; D gene: -; V gene: TRBV4-1; CDR3 DNA: TGCGCCAGCAGCCAAGAACCGGGGGTCGGCACTGAAGCTTTCTTT; CDR3 protein: CASSQEPGVGTEAFF
clone size: once; J gene: TRBJ1-4; D gene: -; V gene: TRBV28; CDR3 DNA: TGTGCCAGCAGTCCCCACCCGGGGGAAAAACTGTTTTTT; CDR3 protein: CASSPHPGEKLFF
clone size: -; J gene: TRBJ1-3; D gene: -; V gene: TRBV19; CDR3 DNA: TGTGCCAGTAGCGAGAGCGGAAACACCATATATTTT; CDR3 protein: CASSESGNTIYF
clone size: -; J gene: TRBJ1-4; D gene: TRBD1; V gene: TRBV5-1; CDR3 DNA: TGCGCCAGCAGCTTTGGGGGGTCGACAGGGGGCGATGAAAAACTGTTTTTT; CDR3 protein: CASSFGGSTGGDEKLFF
clone size: -; J gene: TRBJ2-3; D gene: TRBD2; V gene: TRBV6-5; CDR3 DNA: TGTGCCAGCAGCGCTAGCGGGGTCACAGATACGCAGTATTTT; CDR3 protein: CASSASGVTDTQYF
clone size: -; J gene: TRBJ2-7; D gene: TRBD1; V gene: TRBV5-1; CDR3 DNA: TGCGCCAGCAGCTTGGTGGGACAGGGGCAGTACGAGCAGTACTTC; CDR3 protein: CASSLVGQGQYEQYF
clone size: -; J gene: TRBJ1-1; D gene: -; V gene: TRBV9; CDR3 DNA: TGTGCCAGCCGGAGGGGGGAGGGCTTGAACACTGAAGCTTTCTTT; CDR3 protein: CASRRGEGLNTEAFF
clone size: -; J gene: TRBJ1-1; D gene: -; V gene: TRBV10-1; CDR3 DNA: TGCGCCACCCGGGAGGTTCAGCCCAACCCTGAAGCTTTCTTT; CDR3 protein: CATREVQPNPEAFF
clone size: -; J gene: TRBJ2-5; D gene: -; V gene: TRBV7-2; CDR3 DNA: TGTGCCAGCAGCTCCCCCCGGGAGACCCAGTACTTC; CDR3 protein: CASSSPRETQYF
clone size: -; J gene: TRBJ1-2; D gene: -; V gene: TRBV4-1; CDR3 DNA: TGCGCCAGCAGCCAAGATCGGGAAGACTATGGCTACACCTTC; CDR3 protein: CASSQDREDYGYTF
clone size: -; J gene: TRBJ1-1; D gene: -; V gene: TRBV2; CDR3 DNA: TGTGCCAGCAGTGGGGGAGGAGGGGTAGCTTTCTTT; CDR3 protein: CASSGGGGVAFF
clone size: few; J gene: TRBJ2-7; D gene: TRBD2; V gene: TRBV5-1; CDR3 DNA: TGCGCCAGCAGCTCGACTAGCGGGACTTACGAGCAGTACTTC; CDR3 protein: CASSSTSGTYEQYF
clone size: -; J gene: TRBJ2-1; D gene: -; V gene: TRBV6-5; CDR3 DNA: TGTGCCAGCAGTTCCGTCGGAGAGGGGAGGAACAATGAGCAGTTCTTC; CDR3 protein: CASSSVGEGRNNEQFF
clone size: -; J gene: TRBJ1-2; D gene: TRBD1; V gene: TRBV7-6; CDR3 DNA: TGTGCCAGCAGCTTGGGGCAGGGGGCAGATGGCTACACCTTC; CDR3 protein: CASSLGQGADGYTF
clone size: -; J gene: TRBJ2-5; D gene: TRBD2; V gene: TRBV5-1; CDR3 DNA: TGCGCCAGCAGCTTTGGACTAGCGGGGGGGGGTCAAGAGACCCAGTACTTC; CDR3 protein: CASSFGLAGGGQETQYF
clone size: -; J gene: TRBJ1-5; D gene: -; V gene: TRBV28; CDR3 DNA: TGTGCCAGCAGTTCGCCTTTAGGGGGGGATCAGCCCCAGCATTTT; CDR3 protein: CASSSPLGGDQPQHF
clone size: -; J gene: TRBJ2-1; D gene: -; V gene: TRBV19; CDR3 DNA: TGTGCCAGTAGTATCGTGGGGGCGATTCTTTACAATGAGCAGTTCTTC; CDR3 protein: CASSIVGAILYNEQFF
clone size: -; J gene: TRBJ1-1; D gene: -; V gene: TRBV7-9; CDR3 DNA: TGTTCCAGCAGCTTAGGACATCAGAACACTGAAGCTTTCTTT; CDR3 protein: CSSSLGHQNTEAFF
clone size: -; J gene: TRBJ2-3; D gene: TRBD2; V gene: TRBV7-3; CDR3 DNA: TGTGCCAGCAGCTTAACGAGGGCTAGCGGGAGCACAGATACGCAGTATTTT; CDR3 protein: CASSLTRASGSTDTQYF